The T cell receptor (beta chain) described here comes from a study of T cells in Graves' hyperthyroidism and ophthalmopathy. Overall study findings and caveats: In the analysis, a 13 V-J model separated ophthalmopathy from stable hyperthyroidism.

J lost 4 bases, V lost 4 bases, and 10 bases had no gene match. CDR1 is SGHRS and CDR2 is YFSETQ in the germline V gene. The CDR3 covers 16 residues. It was RNA transcripts that yielded the amplified TCR beta CDR3 regions. The HTBI set primed first-round TCR CDR3 RT-PCR. TCRdb fed the multiplex PCR reads into MiXCR, producing one record per CDR3 protein. The repertoire holds 90,000 to 120,000 distinct CDR3 sequences, roughly 15% seen once, with around 42% in the top ten. Remarks on this clonotype: The antigen remains undetermined.

The receptor's source is a woman aged 50 to 60 with Graves' hyperthyroidism. The rearrangement uses TRBV5-1 and TRBJ2-1, with TRBD2 matching over 8 bases. The specimen sequenced was blood. The CDR3 nucleotides are TGCGCCAGCAGCCTGGACGCGGGAGGTACTTACAATGAGCAGTTCTTC. It specifies CASSLDAGGTYNEQFF.